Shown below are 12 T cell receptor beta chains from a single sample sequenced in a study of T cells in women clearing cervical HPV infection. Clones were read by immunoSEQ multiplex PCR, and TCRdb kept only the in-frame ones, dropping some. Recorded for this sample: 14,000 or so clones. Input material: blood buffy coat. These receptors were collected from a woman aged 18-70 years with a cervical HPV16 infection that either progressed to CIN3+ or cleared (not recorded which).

The CDR3 sequence is CASSSGLLNEKLFF. CDR3 bases read: TGTGCCAGCAGCTCAGGGCTGCTTAATGAAAAG. The chain employs TRBV5-6 and TRBJ2-2; the D gene is possibly TRBD1 (5 bases). The read terminates 3 residues ahead of where the CDR3 ends, so the germline J gene completes it. The CDR3 spans 14 residues. Germline V gives CDR1 SGHDT, CDR2 YYEEEE.

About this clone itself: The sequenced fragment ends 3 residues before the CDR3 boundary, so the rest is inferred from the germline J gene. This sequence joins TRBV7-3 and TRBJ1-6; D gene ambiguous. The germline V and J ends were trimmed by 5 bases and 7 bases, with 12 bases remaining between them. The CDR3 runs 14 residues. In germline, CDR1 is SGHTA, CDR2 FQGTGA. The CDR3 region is CASSPGVRNSPLHF. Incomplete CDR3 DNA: TGTGCCAGCAGCCCCGGGGTCCGAAATTCACCC.

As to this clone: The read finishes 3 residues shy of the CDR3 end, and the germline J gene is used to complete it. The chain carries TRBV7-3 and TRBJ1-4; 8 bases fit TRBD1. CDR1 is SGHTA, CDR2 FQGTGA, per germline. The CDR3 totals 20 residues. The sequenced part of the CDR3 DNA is TGTGCCAGCAGCTTAAAATCTACGCAGGGGGCTGGGTCTGGGGCCAACGTA. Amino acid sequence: CASSLKSTQGAGSGANV. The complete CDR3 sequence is CASSLKSTQGAGSGANVLFF. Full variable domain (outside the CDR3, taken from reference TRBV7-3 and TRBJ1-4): GAGVSQTPSNKVTEKGKYVELRCDPISGHTALYWYRQSLGQGPEFLIYFQGTGAADDSGLPNDRFFAVRPEGSVSTLKIQRTERGDSAVYLCASSLKSTQGAGSGANVLFFGSGTQLSVL.

CDR3 sequence: CASSSPHRNRQETQYF. The part of the CDR3 DNA that was read is TGTGCCAGCAGCTCCCCTCACCGGAACAGACAAGAGACC. The genes are TRBV5-4 and TRBJ2-5, with D unclear. Read sequence stops 3 residues before the CDR3 end, and the germline J gene provides the missing end. The length of the CDR3 is 16 residues. Deletions cut 3 bases from V and 2 bases from J, with 17 bases between. The germline V gene encodes CDR1 SGHNT and CDR2 YYREEE (reference sequence).

CDR3 sequence: CASRKRQGSTDTQYF. CDR3 DNA (partial): TGTGCCAGTAGAAAAAGACAGGGAAGCACAGATACG. The chain couples TRBV19 to TRBJ2-3; 7 bases are shared with TRBD1. The missing CDR3 end, 3 residues past where the read stops, is filled in from the germline J gene. This CDR3 is built from 15 residues. The germline V gene has CDR1 LNHDA and CDR2 SQIVND (reference sequence). V lost 6 bases to trimming and J lost 0 bases; unmatched junction nucleotides: 6. Based on the CDR3 plus reference TRBV19 and TRBJ2-3, the full variable domain is DGGITQSPKYLFRKEGQNVTLSCEQNLNHDAMYWYRQDPGQGLRLIYYSQIVNDFQKGDIAEGYSVSREKKESFPLTVTSAQKNPTAFYLCASRKRQGSTDTQYFGPGTRLTVL.

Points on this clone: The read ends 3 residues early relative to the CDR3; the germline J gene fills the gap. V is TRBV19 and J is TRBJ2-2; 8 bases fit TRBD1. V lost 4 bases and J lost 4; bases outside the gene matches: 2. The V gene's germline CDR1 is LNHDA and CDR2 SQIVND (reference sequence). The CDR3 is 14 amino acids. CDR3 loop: CASSRTGRTGELFF. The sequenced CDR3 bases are TGTGCCAGTAGTAGGACAGGGCGCACCGGGGAG.

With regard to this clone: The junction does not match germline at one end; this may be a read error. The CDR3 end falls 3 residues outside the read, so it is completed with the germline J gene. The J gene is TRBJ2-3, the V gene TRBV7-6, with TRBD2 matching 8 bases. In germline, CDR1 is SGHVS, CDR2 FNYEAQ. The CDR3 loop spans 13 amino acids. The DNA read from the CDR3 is TGTGCCAGCAGCTCGGGGGGGGCAGAGACG. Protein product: CASSSGGAET. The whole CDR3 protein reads CASSSGGAETQYF.

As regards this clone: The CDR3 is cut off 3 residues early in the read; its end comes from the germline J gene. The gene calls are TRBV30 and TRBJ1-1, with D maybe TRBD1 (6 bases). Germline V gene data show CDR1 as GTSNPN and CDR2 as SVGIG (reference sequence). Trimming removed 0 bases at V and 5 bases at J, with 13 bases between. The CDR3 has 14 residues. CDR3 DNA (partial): TGTGCCTGGAGTGTACCCACAGGGTTGACTGAA. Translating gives CAWSVPTGLTE. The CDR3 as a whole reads CAWSVPTGLTEAFF. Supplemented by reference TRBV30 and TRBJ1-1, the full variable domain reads SQTIHQWPATLVQPVGSPLSLECTVEGTSNPNLYWYRQAAGRGLQLLFYSVGIGQISSEVPQNLSASRPQDRQFILSSKKLLLSDSGFYLCAWSVPTGLTEAFFGQGTRLTVV.

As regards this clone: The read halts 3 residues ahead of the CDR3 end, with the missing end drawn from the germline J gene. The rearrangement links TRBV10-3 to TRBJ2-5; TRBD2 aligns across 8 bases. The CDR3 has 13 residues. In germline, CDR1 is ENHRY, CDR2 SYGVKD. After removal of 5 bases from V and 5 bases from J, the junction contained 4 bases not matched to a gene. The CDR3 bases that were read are TGTGCCATCAGTATGACGGGGGGGGAGACC. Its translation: CAISMTGGET. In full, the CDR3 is CAISMTGGETQYF.

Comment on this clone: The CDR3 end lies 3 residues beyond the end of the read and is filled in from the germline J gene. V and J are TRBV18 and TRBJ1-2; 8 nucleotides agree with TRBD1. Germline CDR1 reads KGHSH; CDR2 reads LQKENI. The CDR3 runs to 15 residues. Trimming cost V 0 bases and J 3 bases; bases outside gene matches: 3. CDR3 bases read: TGTGCCAGCTCACCACCCACAGGGGGGGACTATGGC. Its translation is CASSPPTGGDYG. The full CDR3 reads CASSPPTGGDYGYTF. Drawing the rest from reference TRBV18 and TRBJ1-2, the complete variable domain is NAGVMQNPRHLVRRRGQEARLRCSPMKGHSHVYWYRQLPEEGLKFMVYLQKENIIDESGMPKERFSAEFPKEGPSILRIQQVVRGDSAAYFCASSPPTGGDYGYTFGSGTRLTVV.

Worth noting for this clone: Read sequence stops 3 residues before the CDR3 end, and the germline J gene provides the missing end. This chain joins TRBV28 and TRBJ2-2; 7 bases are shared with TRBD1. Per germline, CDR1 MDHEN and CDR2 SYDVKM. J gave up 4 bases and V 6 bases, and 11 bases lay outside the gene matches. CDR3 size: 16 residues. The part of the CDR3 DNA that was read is TGTGCCAGCAGGGAACTCCAGGGGGAAGGCACCGGGGAG. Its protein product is CASRELQGEGTGE. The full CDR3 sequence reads CASRELQGEGTGELFF.

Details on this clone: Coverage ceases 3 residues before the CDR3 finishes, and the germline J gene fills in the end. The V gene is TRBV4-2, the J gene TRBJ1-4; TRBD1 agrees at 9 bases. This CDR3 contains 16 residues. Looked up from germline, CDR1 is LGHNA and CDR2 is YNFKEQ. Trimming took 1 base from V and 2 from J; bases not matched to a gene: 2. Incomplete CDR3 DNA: TGTGCCAGCAGCCAAGGACAGGGGGGGACTAATGAAAAA. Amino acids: CASSQGQGGTNEK. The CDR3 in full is CASSQGQGGTNEKLFF.